This TCR beta chain was identified during a study of T-cell memory formation after mild COVID-19. General study findings and limits: Cross-reactive memory apparently joined, as some responding clones appeared in pre-infection memory.

From germline, CDR1 is SNHLY and CDR2 FYNNEI. CDR3 length: 14 residues. V lost 3 bases to trimming and J lost 1 base, with 9 bases between them. MiXCR, run by TCRdb on the 5' RACE reads, gives a single entry per CDR3 protein. The data show approximately 430,000 distinct CDR3 sequences, 23% seen once. To note about this clonotype: What it binds is unknown.

V gene TRBV2 combines with J gene TRBJ1-1; the D gene is possibly TRBD1 (5 bases). This receptor was taken from an adult woman who had mild COVID-19 (a few samples of this study predate the infection). Cell type and time point are not known. Sequencing input: PBMCs or a T cell subset sorted from them (not recorded which). The CDR3 loop is CASSERTPNTEAFF. The DNA for the CDR3 is TGTGCCAGCAGTGAGAGGACACCGAACACTGAAGCTTTCTTT.